Included here is one TCR beta chain sequence, with context. The antigen remains undetermined. Positively selected for CCR7, the CD45RO-negative cells used as naive CD8 cells excluded terminally differentiated effector memory CD45RA+ cells. Recent acute infections and vaccinations were absent in the healthy HIV-negative adult donors. The data are from a study of shared clonotypes between healthy human individuals. Study-wide context: Participating donors consisted of a couple of women and a few men aged 18 to 49. Regarding the study as a whole: Clonotype sharing across donors was expected to vary with sequencing depth. Genetic and exposure-history diversity was limited by the small donor number.

The germline V gene has CDR1 SGHRS and CDR2 YFSETQ. There are 13 residues in the CDR3. The germline V and J ends were trimmed by 6 bases and 8 bases, with 14 bases remaining between them. Assay: immunoSEQ multiplex PCR; the TCRdb copy retains only in-frame clones and omits some. This sample has roughly 590,000 clones, with about 95% found just once. The TCR originated in a woman aged 25 to 39 in good health. Sample: naive CD8+ T cells sorted from blood. The genes are TRBV5-1 and TRBJ1-4; the D is unclear. DNA of the CDR3: TGCGCCAGCATTTTCGCAGGAGGGGAAAAACTGTTTTTT. Translated, it gives CASIFAGGEKLFF.